What follows describes a single T cell receptor beta chain. This specimen comes from a study of blood T cell repertoires in COVID-19. Study details: T cells, B-cell-depleted T cells, or PBMCs supplied cDNA or gDNA.

Sequenced by immunoSEQ multiplex PCR; TCRdb stores in-frame clones only, minus some. The data contain some 180,000 clones, about 87% of them singletons. The CDR3 has 15 residues. From germline, CDR1 is SEHNR and CDR2 FQNEAQ (reference sequence). The junction had 8 bases not matched to a gene; V was cut back by 5 bases and J by 7 bases. Sequencing was done on a sample of peripheral blood. The clonotype originates from a woman of 80 years or more with COVID-19, enrolled during active disease. The V gene is TRBV7-9, the J gene TRBJ1-6, with 7 nucleotides matching TRBD1. CDR3 in DNA: TGTGCCAGCAGCGATGTGGGACAGAGAAATTCACCCCTCCACTTT. Its protein product is CASSDVGQRNSPLHF.